The 30 T cell receptor beta chains given below trace back to one sample, sequenced in a study of cytotoxic CD8 clonotypes in ibrutinib-treated CLL. Measured with immunoSEQ multiplex PCR; TCRdb has only the in-frame clones, and not every one. This table holds tens of thousands of clones, 86% found once. Sequences were derived from PBMCs, sampled before ibrutinib treatment. Receptors were obtained from a human donor with chronic lymphocytic leukemia.

The chain couples TRBV19 to TRBJ1-4; D ambiguous. The CDR3 has 13 residues. V was pared by 3 bases and J by 7 bases, with 9 bases between. Germline values: CDR1 LNHDA, CDR2 SQIVND (reference sequence). In DNA, the CDR3 is TGTGCCAGTAGTATTTCGGGGTCTGAAAAACTGTTTTTT. Its protein is CASSISGSEKLFF.

CDR3 residues: CASSPTDRVFNEQFF. In nucleotides, the CDR3 is TGTGCCAGCAGCCCGACGGACAGGGTTTTTAATGAGCAGTTCTTC. V is TRBV9 and J is TRBJ2-1; 8 positions agree with TRBD1. The length of the CDR3 is 15 residues. CDR1 is SGDLS and CDR2 is YYNGEE in the germline V gene. With V trimmed by 4 bases and J by 7 bases, 10 bases remained unmatched.

V gene TRBV28 combines with J gene TRBJ1-4, with 8 bases fitting TRBD1. This CDR3 is built from 17 residues. Germline CDR1 MDHEN, CDR2 SYDVKM. V was clipped by 0 bases and J by 3 bases; unmatched bases: 6. The CDR3 reads CASSLWPGGLSNEKLFF. In DNA, the CDR3 is TGTGCCAGCAGTTTATGGCCAGGGGGCCTGTCTAATGAAAAACTGTTTTTT.

The rearrangement joins TRBV7-3 to TRBJ2-2, with D unresolved. Trimming shortened V by 5 bases and J by 0 bases, and 13 bases separated the two germline ends. Per germline, CDR1 SGHTA and CDR2 FQGTGA. CDR3 size: 16 residues. In DNA, the CDR3 is TGTGCCAGCAGCCCGACCCTCGCTGCGAACACCGGGGAGCTGTTTTTT. It encodes CASSPTLAANTGELFF.

The CDR3 sequence: CASSPEGRVYEAFF. CDR3 nucleotide sequence: TGTGCCAGCAGCCCGGAGGGGAGGGTATATGAAGCTTTCTTT. This sequence joins TRBV7-2 and TRBJ1-1; maybe TRBD1 (5 bases). The V gene lost 5 bases and the J gene lost 7 bases, with 17 bases spanning the gap. CDR1 and CDR2 from the germline V gene are SGHTA and FQGNSA. The CDR3 has 14 amino acids.

This rearrangement joins TRBV9 to TRBJ1-4; a weak D match, TRBD1 (5 bases). V shed 3 bases and J shed 7 bases, with 16 bases lying between them. The CDR3 is 15 amino acids. Per the germline V gene, CDR1 is SGDLS and CDR2 is YYNGEE. The CDR3 DNA reads TGTGCCAGCAGCGGACAGCCCAGGTTTGGTGAAAAACTGTTTTTT. Translated, it gives CASSGQPRFGEKLFF.

V gene TRBV6-5 combines with J gene TRBJ2-3, with no clear D. Germline values: CDR1 MNHEY, CDR2 SVGAGI. The V and J ends lost 2 bases and 4 bases respectively, with 10 bases between them. This CDR3 is 14 amino acids long. CDR3 amino acids: CASSYKPWADTQYF. The DNA of the CDR3 is TGTGCCAGCAGTTACAAGCCTTGGGCAGATACGCAGTATTTT.

V usage is TRBV19 and J usage is TRBJ1-1; 8 nucleotides line up with TRBD1. V dropped 10 bases and J dropped 1; count of bases not matched to a gene: 17. CDR3 length: 17 amino acids. Germline V lookup: CDR1 LNHDA, CDR2 SQIVND (reference sequence). CDR3 region: CATVPQTGVGGNTEAFF. The CDR3 nucleotides are TGTGCCACCGTTCCACAGACAGGGGTTGGGGGGAACACTGAAGCTTTCTTT. Full variable domain (outside the CDR3, taken from reference TRBV19 and TRBJ1-1): DGGITQSPKYLFRKEGQNVTLSCEQNLNHDAMYWYRQDPGQGLRLIYYSQIVNDFQKGDIAEGYSVSREKKESFPLTVTSAQKNPTAFYLCATVPQTGVGGNTEAFFGQGTRLTVV.

J is TRBJ2-7 and V is TRBV5-6, with 9 bases identical to TRBD1. This CDR3 has 15 residues. Germline V gene lookup returns CDR1 SGHDT and CDR2 YYEEEE. V was pared by 5 bases and J by 5 bases, with 11 bases of the junction left unmatched. CDR3 in DNA: TGTGCCAGCAGGCCCGCCGGGACAGGGAGAAACGAGCAGTACTTC. This sequence encodes CASRPAGTGRNEQYF.

The count of this clone is one. The J gene is TRBJ1-5, the V gene TRBV23-1, with TRBD1 identical over 7 bases. TRBV23-1 is recorded as an ORF, its role being uncertain. This CDR3 has 19 amino acids. The trim removed 2 bases at V and 2 bases at J, leaving 15 bases unmatched. The CDR3 is CASSQPFTQGKLGNQPQHF. CDR3 DNA: TGCGCCAGCAGTCAACCCTTTACACAGGGGAAACTGGGCAATCAGCCCCAGCATTTT.

Points on this clone: Germline is not matched at one junction end, which may reflect a read error. The chain carries TRBV18 and TRBJ2-1; D gene ambiguous. The CDR3 runs 12 residues. In germline, CDR1 is KGHSH, CDR2 LQKENI. The CDR3 bases are TGTGCCAACTCACCACTCCGTTATGAGCAGTTCTTC. This gives the protein CANSPLRYEQFF.

J is TRBJ1-1 and V is TRBV5-1; D is uncertain. Germline CDR1 and CDR2: SGHRS and YFSETQ. Trimming cost V 5 bases and J 7 bases, with 12 bases left between them. CDR3 length: 12 residues. The CDR3 region is CASSPSGYEAFF. DNA of the CDR3: TGCGCCAGCAGTCCCTCGGGCTATGAAGCTTTCTTT.

The gene calls are TRBV4-1 and TRBJ1-4; D unresolved. The V gene lost 0 bases and the J gene lost 5 bases, with 13 bases spanning the gap. The CDR3 length is 16 residues. From germline, CDR1 is MGHRA and CDR2 YSYEKL. Here the CDR3 reads CASSQDRRVSNEKLFF. The CDR3 region has the DNA TGCGCCAGCAGCCAAGATCGAAGGGTTTCCAATGAAAAACTGTTTTTT.

This CDR3 reads CASSRTTYEQYF. The CDR3 nucleotides read TGTGCCAGCAGCCGCACCACTTACGAGCAGTACTTC. This chain joins TRBV6-6 and TRBJ2-7; D is unresolved. The CDR3 has 12 residues. CDR1 and CDR2 from the germline V gene are MNHNY and SVGAGI (reference sequence). Deletions cut 6 bases from V and 4 bases from J, with 10 bases between.

This chain connects TRBV29-1 to TRBJ2-1; 8 bases match TRBD1. The junction had 10 bases not matched to a gene; V was cut back by 3 bases and J by 6 bases. The germline V gene encodes CDR1 SQVTM and CDR2 ANQGSEA. CDR3 length equals 15 residues. The CDR3 DNA reads TGCAGCGTTGAGCGCGGACAGGGCCGAATCAATGAGCAGTTCTTC. Protein sequence: CSVERGQGRINEQFF.

The chain links TRBV5-1 to TRBJ2-3; no definite D call. The length of the CDR3 is 12 residues. CDR1 is SGHRS, CDR2 YFSETQ, per germline. V was pared by 0 bases and J by 5 bases, with 4 bases between. This CDR3 is CASSLVGDTQYF. CDR3 in DNA: TGCGCCAGCAGCTTGGTCGGAGATACGCAGTATTTT.

This chain links TRBV15 with TRBJ1-2; D unclear. V shed 0 bases and J shed 8 bases, with 16 bases lying between them. Germline V CDR1 and CDR2: LNHNV, YYDKDF (reference sequence). The CDR3 is 15 amino acids. CDR3 nucleotides: TGTGCCACCAGCAGAGATCTAGCTATTTCCGAGGGCTACACCTTC. Encoded protein: CATSRDLAISEGYTF.

This chain joins TRBV29-1 and TRBJ1-1, with 7 nucleotides matching TRBD1. The CDR3 contains 13 residues. The germline V gene has CDR1 SQVTM and CDR2 ANQGSEA. Trimming at V came to 7 bases and at J to 1 base, leaving 6 bases not matched to a gene. The CDR3 region has the DNA TGCAGCGCACGACAGGGTGGGAACACTGAAGCTTTCTTT. This translates into CSARQGGNTEAFF.

This chain connects TRBV5-1 to TRBJ2-7, with 7 bases aligning to TRBD2. CDR3 size: 16 residues. V lost 2 bases, J lost 7 bases, and 15 bases stayed unmatched. Germline loops: CDR1 SGHRS, CDR2 YFSETQ. The CDR3 sequence is CASSFAAGALAREQYF. The DNA for the CDR3 is TGCGCCAGCAGCTTCGCGGCGGGAGCACTGGCGAGGGAGCAGTACTTC.

This sequence joins TRBV5-1 and TRBJ2-5; no reliable D call. CDR1 is SGHRS and CDR2 is YFSETQ in the germline V gene. The CDR3 runs to 13 residues. V was shortened by 1 base and J by 3 bases, with 7 bases between the two germline ends. DNA of the CDR3: TGCGCCAGCAGCTTGTCTCCAAAAGAGACCCAGTACTTC. Residues: CASSLSPKETQYF.

The CDR3 bases are TGTGCCAGTAGTATAGAAGGACTCTACGAGCAGTACTTC. Protein product: CASSIEGLYEQYF. The J gene is TRBJ2-7, the V gene TRBV19; maybe TRBD2 (5 bases). Trimming left V 0 bases short and J 3 bases short, with 6 bases between. Germline V gives CDR1 LNHDA, CDR2 SQIVND (reference sequence). The CDR3 is made up of 13 amino acids.

The chain is built from TRBV5-1 and TRBJ1-4, with 8 bases that match TRBD1. Germline values: CDR1 SGHRS, CDR2 YFSETQ. The CDR3 has 15 amino acids. V gave up 4 bases and J gave up 8 bases; unmatched junction bases: 10. The DNA for the CDR3 is TGCGCCAGCAGCCGGGATGGGACAGGTAACGAAAAACTGTTTTTT. This sequence encodes CASSRDGTGNEKLFF.

The chain employs TRBV7-2 and TRBJ2-1; perhaps D is TRBD1 or TRBD2 (6 bases each). CDR3 length: 15 residues. The germline V gene has CDR1 SGHTA and CDR2 FQGNSA. V was trimmed by 5 bases and J by 6 bases, leaving 17 bases between them. Here the CDR3 reads CASSARGVTANEQFF. CDR3 nucleotides: TGTGCCAGCAGCGCTAGGGGGGTAACCGCCAATGAGCAGTTCTTC.

J is TRBJ2-2 and V is TRBV30, with D unresolved. V was shortened by 0 bases and J by 0 bases, with 5 bases between the two germline ends. CDR3 size: 14 residues. Germline lookup yields CDR1 GTSNPN and CDR2 SVGIG (reference sequence). The CDR3 spells CAWSVGTNTGELFF. The CDR3 nucleotides read TGTGCCTGGAGTGTTGGGACGAACACCGGGGAGCTGTTTTTT.

Only a few counts were recorded for this clone. The V gene is TRBV28, the J gene TRBJ1-2, with 7 bases aligning to TRBD1. The germline V gene encodes CDR1 MDHEN and CDR2 SYDVKM. This CDR3 has 13 amino acids. V shed 7 bases and J 2 bases; nucleotides not matched to a gene: 4. The CDR3 DNA reads as TGTGCCAGCACCCTGACAGGGAACTATGGCTACACCTTC. Translating gives CASTLTGNYGYTF.

In this sample, this clone turned up once. CDR3: CASSLPMGTEAFF. The CDR3 DNA reads TGTGCCAGCAGCTTGCCGATGGGGACTGAAGCTTTCTTT. The chain joins TRBV5-4 to TRBJ1-1; D unresolved. V lost 1 base, J lost 5 bases, and 9 bases lay in between. Germline CDR1 SGHNT, CDR2 YYREEE (reference sequence). The CDR3 covers 13 residues.

The chain couples TRBV6-5 to TRBJ1-5; 8 bases line up with TRBD1. Trimming cost V 0 bases and J 6 bases; bases outside gene matches: 7. The CDR3 runs 16 residues. Germline loops: CDR1 MNHEY, CDR2 SVGAGI. The CDR3 loop is CASSYSRDRWSQPQHF. The CDR3 DNA reads TGTGCCAGCAGTTACTCAAGGGACAGGTGGAGTCAGCCCCAGCATTTT.

The chain combines TRBV27 with TRBJ1-5; D unclear. The CDR3 is made up of 13 amino acids. Trimming cost V 3 bases and J 6 bases, with 9 bases left between them. From germline, CDR1 is MNHEY and CDR2 SMNVEV (reference sequence). CDR3 protein: CASSLRRGQPQHF. In DNA form, the CDR3 reads TGTGCCAGCAGTTTGAGGCGCGGTCAGCCCCAGCATTTT.

The V gene is TRBV23-1, the J gene TRBJ1-5, with D perhaps TRBD1 (5 bases). TRBV23-1 is flagged as an ORF with uncertain function. The CDR3 is 13 residues long. V shed 8 bases and J shed 4 bases, with 12 bases lying between them. The CDR3 sequence is CASYLTANQPQHF. For the CDR3, the DNA is TGCGCCAGCTACTTGACAGCTAATCAGCCCCAGCATTTT.

The V gene is TRBV9, the J gene TRBJ1-1; D possibly corresponds to TRBD1 (5 bases). Germline-derived CDR1 and CDR2 are SGDLS and YYNGEE. This CDR3 region has 15 residues. Trimming cost V 4 bases and J 3 bases, with 16 bases left between them. The CDR3: CASSPLGVSDTEAFF. The DNA of the CDR3 is TGTGCCAGCAGCCCATTAGGGGTTTCGGACACTGAAGCTTTCTTT. Supplemented by reference TRBV9 and TRBJ1-1, the full variable domain reads DSGVTQTPKHLITATGQRVTLRCSPRSGDLSVYWYQQSLDQGLQFLIQYYNGEERAKGNILERFSAQQFPDLHSELNLSSLELGDSALYFCASSPLGVSDTEAFFGQGTRLTVV.